This entry lists 14 T cell receptor beta chains sequenced from one sample in a study of T-cell memory formation after mild COVID-19. TCRdb re-analysed the 5' RACE reads in MiXCR, keeping a single row per CDR3 protein. This table holds some 43,000 distinct CDR3 sequences, about 6.1% found once. The sequenced sample consisted of PBMCs or a T cell subset sorted from them (not recorded which). These receptors all come from an adult who had mild COVID-19 (a few samples of this study predate the infection). Cell type and time point are not known.

The J gene is TRBJ1-2, the V gene TRBV12-3 or TRBV12-4; 9 nucleotides agree with TRBD1. This CDR3 comprises 15 residues. With 6 bases clipped from V and 8 bases from J, the junction kept 13 bases outside the gene matches. CDR3 coding DNA: TGTGCCAGCAGGGGTAACCCCGGGACAGGGAAGGGCTACACCTTC. Translating it yields CASRGNPGTGKGYTF.

This clonotype was seen many times. J is TRBJ1-5 and V is TRBV7-2; tentatively, D is TRBD1 (5 bases). The CDR3 extends over 14 amino acids. The V and J ends lost 5 bases and 3 bases respectively, with 11 bases between them. CDR1 and CDR2 from the germline V gene are SGHTA and FQGNSA. The CDR3 DNA reads TGTGCCAGCAGCCTGGGACCGAACAATCAGCCCCAGCATTTT. Translation gives CASSLGPNNQPQHF.

This clonotype was detected only a few times. This chain uses TRBV4-2 with TRBJ1-2; no firm D call. The CDR3 sequence is 14 residues long. Germline CDR1 reads LGHNA; CDR2 reads YNFKEQ. The V and J ends lost 1 base and 4 bases respectively, with 10 bases between them. CDR3 amino acids: CASSQAILSYGYTF. The CDR3 DNA reads TGTGCCAGCAGCCAAGCTATACTTAGCTATGGCTACACCTTC.

This clonotype was seen ten or more times. V usage is TRBV7-9 and J usage is TRBJ1-4; no definite D call. The CDR3 consists of 13 residues. The germline CDR1 and CDR2 sequences are SEHNR and FQNEAQ (reference sequence). Trimming removed 2 bases at V and 8 bases at J, with 9 bases between. CDR3 DNA sequence: TGTGCCAGCAGCTTAAACCCCGGGGAAAAACTGTTTTTT. It translates to CASSLNPGEKLFF.

The genes are TRBV3-1 and TRBJ1-4, with TRBD1 matching over 7 bases. The CDR3 spans 16 residues. The J segment lost 6 bases and the V segment lost 4 bases, leaving 11 bases of the junction unmatched. CDR1 LGHDT and CDR2 YNNKEL come from the germline V gene (reference sequence). The CDR3 DNA is TGTGCCAGCAGCCGAGCCCCTACCCAGGGGGATGAAAAACTGTTTTTT. The encoded protein is CASSRAPTQGDEKLFF.

This clonotype was seen many times. The chain combines TRBV9 with TRBJ2-4; 7 nucleotides align to TRBD2. J gave up 7 bases and V 0 bases, and 4 bases lay outside the gene matches. The CDR3 covers 14 residues. The germline V gene encodes CDR1 SGDLS and CDR2 YYNGEE. The CDR3 DNA follows: TGTGCCAGCAGCGTAGGTGATAGCGGGAACATTCAGTACTTC. It is translated as CASSVGDSGNIQYF.

As regards this clonotype: A much more abundant neighbour one base away suggests this may be a read error. The genes are TRBV5-1 and TRBJ2-1, with D tentatively TRBD1 (5 bases). CDR3 length equals 17 residues. V was cut by 4 bases and J by 3 bases, with 20 bases left in between. Germline V gene sequence: CDR1 SGHRS, CDR2 YFSETQ. CDR3 in DNA: TGCGCCAGCAGCCCAAGACCCCAGGGTTTAGACTACAATGAGCAGTTCTTC. It is translated as CASSPRPQGLDYNEQFF.

This chain uses TRBV6-5 with TRBJ1-2; unclear D gene. The CDR3 is 14 residues long. The V gene lost 2 bases and the J gene lost 5 bases, with 12 bases spanning the gap. CDR1 is MNHEY and CDR2 is SVGAGI in the germline V gene. The DNA of the CDR3 is TGTGCCAGCAGTTACATGGGCGCGGGGTATGGCTACACCTTC. Translated, it gives CASSYMGAGYGYTF.

There are many counts of this clonotype. J is TRBJ2-7 and V is TRBV6-2 or TRBV6-3, with TRBD1 identical over 8 bases. This CDR3 has 14 amino acids. V lost 6 bases to trimming and J lost 0 bases; unmatched junction nucleotides: 4. CDR1 is MNHEY and CDR2 is SVGEGT in the germline V gene. CDR3: CASRTGTGSYEQYF. In DNA form, the CDR3 reads TGTGCCAGCAGGACCGGGACAGGCTCCTACGAGCAGTACTTC.

A few counts support this clonotype. The J gene is TRBJ2-7, the V gene TRBV6-2 or TRBV6-3; D not certain. Trimming shortened V by 2 bases and J by 0 bases, and 11 bases separated the two germline ends. This CDR3 is built from 15 residues. Germline lookup yields CDR1 MNHEY and CDR2 SVGEGT. The chain's CDR3 is CASSYELLSSYEQYF. The CDR3 nucleotides read TGTGCCAGCAGTTACGAACTCCTGAGCTCCTACGAGCAGTACTTC.

This clonotype has only a few counts. The chain links TRBV3-1 to TRBJ2-7; TRBD2 aligns across 9 bases. Trimming took 5 bases from V and 3 from J; bases not matched to a gene: 5. The CDR3 contains 14 residues. CDR1 and CDR2 from the germline V gene are LGHDT and YNNKEL (reference sequence). This CDR3 is CASSYSGGGYEQYF. The CDR3 bases are TGTGCCAGCAGCTATAGCGGGGGTGGCTACGAGCAGTACTTC.

The CDR3 spells CSVVEGDSEAFF. CDR3 sequence (DNA): TGCAGCGTTGTGGAGGGGGATTCTGAAGCTTTCTTT. J is TRBJ1-1 and V is TRBV29-1; possible D gene TRBD1, 6 bases. This CDR3 has 12 amino acids. V was trimmed by 4 bases and J by 6 bases, leaving 12 bases between them. CDR1 is SQVTM, CDR2 ANQGSEA, per germline.

This clonotype has a handful of counts. The rearrangement uses TRBV7-9 and TRBJ2-5, with TRBD1 matching 8 bases. V shed 2 bases, J shed 2 bases, and the junction held 13 bases outside the gene matches. The CDR3 runs to 18 residues. The germline CDR1 and CDR2 sequences are SEHNR and FQNEAQ (reference sequence). CDR3 nucleotide sequence: TGTGCCAGCAGCTTAAGTCTGACAGGGGACTTAAATCAAGAGACCCAGTACTTC. This encodes CASSLSLTGDLNQETQYF.

This clonotype was observed a few times. The V and J genes are TRBV7-2 and TRBJ2-7; 12 bases match TRBD2. Looked up from germline, CDR1 is SGHTA and CDR2 is FQGNSA. Trimming removed 8 bases from V and 7 bases from J; junction bases left unmatched: 12. The CDR3 contains 15 residues. The CDR3 nucleotides read TGTGCCAGCCAAGGGGCTAGCGGGAGGGCCTCGGAGCAGTACTTC. Translation: CASQGASGRASEQYF.